Included here is one T cell receptor (beta chain) sequence, with context. This CDR3 is 17 amino acids long. CDR1 and CDR2 (germline): SGDLS, YYNGEE. The V and J ends lost 3 bases and 5 bases respectively, with 23 bases between them. The data are from a study of blood T cell repertoires in COVID-19. The method was immunoSEQ multiplex PCR; TCRdb's version includes in-frame clones alone and lacks a portion of them. The sample consists of over 250,000 clones, about nine tenths of them appearing once. The sample was peripheral blood. J is TRBJ2-5 and V is TRBV9; D is possibly TRBD2 (6 bases). The clonotype was recovered from a woman in her 30s with COVID-19, enrolled during active disease. The DNA of the CDR3 is TGTGCCAGCAGCGACAGATTGGACCCACGGGCGGGGGAGACCCAGTACTTC. Translation: CASSDRLDPRAGETQYF.